The 13 T cell receptor beta chains below come from one sample, sequenced in a study of T cell repertoires in cytomegalovirus infection. No antigen has been identified for these receptors. MiXCR, run by TCRdb on the reads, gives a single entry per CDR3 protein. The sample shows around 71,000 distinct CDR3 sequences, more than 20% of them seen only once. Sample: CD8+ T cells from cultured PBMCs, taken from culture after CMV antigen stimulation. The origin of the receptors is a human donor in good health (CMV status not recorded). Some clones in this sample may be carry-over from other donors' samples.

This clonotype was found a few times. The chain is built from TRBV12-3 or TRBV12-4 and TRBJ2-7; D gene ambiguous. Trimming stripped 1 base from V and 5 bases from J, with 12 bases between. This CDR3 is built from 14 residues. CDR3 sequence (DNA): TGTGCCAGCAGTTTAGGGACCAGGTTCGACGAGCAGTACTTC. Its translation is CASSLGTRFDEQYF.

The gene calls are TRBV6-5 and TRBJ1-6; D ambiguous. CDR1 and CDR2 from the germline V gene are MNHEY and SVGAGI. Trimming removed 8 bases from V and 9 bases from J, with 2 bases in between. CDR3 length: 9 amino acids. This chain's CDR3 is CASGSPLHF. The CDR3 nucleotides are TGTGCCAGCGGTTCACCCCTCCACTTT.

The chain carries TRBV7-9 and TRBJ2-2; 7 bases are a match to TRBD1. Germline V CDR1 and CDR2: SEHNR, FQNEAQ (reference sequence). This CDR3 region has 16 residues. With 2 bases clipped from V and 10 bases from J, the junction kept 13 bases outside the gene matches. The CDR3 sequence is CASSLTLKQGNAELFF. The CDR3, as DNA: TGTGCCAGCAGCTTAACCCTTAAACAGGGGAACGCGGAGCTGTTTTTT.

The rearrangement uses TRBV7-8 and TRBJ1-4, with D unresolved. The germline V gene encodes CDR1 SGHVS and CDR2 FQNEAQ. Trimming took off 2 bases at V and 1 base at J, with 8 bases between the two ends. This CDR3 contains 15 residues. CDR3 sequence reads: CASSLSEGTNEKLFF. The DNA of the CDR3 is TGTGCCAGCAGCTTATCCGAGGGAACTAATGAAAAACTGTTTTTT.

This clonotype was seen only a few times. The V call is TRBV4-2, the J call TRBJ1-1, with 10 nucleotides matching TRBD1. Trimming cost V 4 bases and J 5 bases; bases outside gene matches: 4. CDR1 LGHNA and CDR2 YNFKEQ come from the germline V gene. The CDR3 is 14 amino acids. CDR3 residues: CASSPRTGGTEAFF. The CDR3 coding sequence is TGTGCCAGCAGCCCCCGGACAGGGGGAACTGAAGCTTTCTTT.

The chain couples TRBV12-3 or TRBV12-4 to TRBJ1-5, with D perhaps matching TRBD1 (6 bases). V shed 7 bases and J shed 6 bases, with 16 bases lying between them. The CDR3 has 14 amino acids. CDR3 loop: CASTPRQGSQPQHF. Written as DNA, the CDR3 is TGTGCCAGCACCCCCCGCCAGGGGAGTCAGCCCCAGCATTTT.

In nucleotides, the CDR3 is TGTGCCACCAGCCCAGTGGGGGGCGATGGCTACACCTTC. Protein product: CATSPVGGDGYTF. This chain connects TRBV15 to TRBJ1-2, with D perhaps matching TRBD1 (6 bases). The CDR3 totals 13 residues. With 5 bases removed from V and 6 bases from J, the gap between germline ends came to 13 bases. Germline loops: CDR1 LNHNV, CDR2 YYDKDF (reference sequence).

The table lists this clonotype with a few counts. The rearrangement links TRBV2 to TRBJ1-1; D ambiguous. The ends were cut back, 6 bases at V and 0 bases at J, with 14 bases in the middle. The CDR3 runs 15 residues. Germline CDR1 SNHLY, CDR2 FYNNEI. DNA of the CDR3: TGTGCCAGCAGGGCGGGGTGGGGAATGAACACTGAAGCTTTCTTT. It codes for CASRAGWGMNTEAFF.

This clonotype was seen only a few times. This rearrangement joins TRBV4-1 to TRBJ1-5; D is unresolved. V was cut by 1 base and J by 1 base, with 20 bases left in between. This CDR3 contains 19 residues. Germline loops: CDR1 MGHRA, CDR2 YSYEKL. The CDR3, as DNA: TGCGCCAGCAGCCAAGTCTATCCCAGAGGTCCCATAAGCAATCAGCCCCAGCATTTT. Its translation: CASSQVYPRGPISNQPQHF.

DNA of the CDR3: TGCAGTGCTAGAGGTCACCCGGGAGCGGCGGATTACAATGAGCAGTTCTTC. Its translation is CSARGHPGAADYNEQFF. This chain links TRBV20-1 with TRBJ2-1; a weak D match, TRBD2 (6 bases). This CDR3 spans 17 amino acids. Trimming pared 1 base from V and 4 bases from J, leaving 20 bases between. Looked up from germline, CDR1 is DFQATT and CDR2 is SNEGSKA (reference sequence).

This rearrangement joins TRBV19 to TRBJ1-6, with TRBD1 matching over 9 bases. Unmatched junction bases numbered 5, after V lost 6 bases and J lost 5 bases. In germline, CDR1 is LNHDA, CDR2 SQIVND (reference sequence). The CDR3 runs 15 residues. The CDR3 DNA reads as TGTGCCAGTAGCACGGGACAGGGTGATAATTCACCCCTCCACTTT. Protein product: CASSTGQGDNSPLHF. Drawing the rest from reference TRBV19 and TRBJ1-6, the complete variable domain is DGGITQSPKYLFRKEGQNVTLSCEQNLNHDAMYWYRQDPGQGLRLIYYSQIVNDFQKGDIAEGYSVSREKKESFPLTVTSAQKNPTAFYLCASSTGQGDNSPLHFGNGTRLTVT.

The chain couples TRBV5-4 to TRBJ2-7, with 8 bases lining up with TRBD1. Trimming at V came to 4 bases and at J to 6 bases, leaving 6 bases not matched to a gene. Germline loops: CDR1 SGHNT, CDR2 YYREEE (reference sequence). CDR3 length equals 13 residues. CDR3: CASSLGQGGEQYF. CDR3 in DNA: TGTGCCAGCAGCCTCGGACAGGGTGGCGAGCAGTACTTC.

A few counts support this clonotype. The rearrangement joins TRBV7-8 to TRBJ2-1; 9 nucleotides match TRBD1. V was pared by 9 bases and J by 7 bases, with 13 bases of the junction left unmatched. The length of the CDR3 is 15 residues. Germline values: CDR1 SGHVS, CDR2 FQNEAQ. CDR3 in DNA: TGTGCCAGTACCGTCCCCGGGACAGGGAAAAATGAGCAGTTCTTC. It yields the protein CASTVPGTGKNEQFF.